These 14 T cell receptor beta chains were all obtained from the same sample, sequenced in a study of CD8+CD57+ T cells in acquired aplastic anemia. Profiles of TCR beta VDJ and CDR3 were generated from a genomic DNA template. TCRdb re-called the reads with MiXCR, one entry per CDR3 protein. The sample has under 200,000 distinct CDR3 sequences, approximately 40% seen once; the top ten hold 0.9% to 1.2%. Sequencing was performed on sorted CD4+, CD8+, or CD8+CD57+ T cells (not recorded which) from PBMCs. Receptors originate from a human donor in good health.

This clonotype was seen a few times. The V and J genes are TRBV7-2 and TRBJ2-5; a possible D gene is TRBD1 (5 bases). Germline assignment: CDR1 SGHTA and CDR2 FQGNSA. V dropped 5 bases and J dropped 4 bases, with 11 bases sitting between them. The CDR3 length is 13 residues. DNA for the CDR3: TGTGCCAGCAGCGCAACAGGTTCAGAGACCCAGTACTTC. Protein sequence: CASSATGSETQYF.

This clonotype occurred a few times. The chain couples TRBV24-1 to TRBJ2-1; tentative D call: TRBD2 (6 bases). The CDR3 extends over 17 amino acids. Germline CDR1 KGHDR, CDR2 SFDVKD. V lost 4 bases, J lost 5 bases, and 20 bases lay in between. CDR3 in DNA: TGTGCCACCAGTGAAACCCCGAGCGGGTTTCGCCACAATGAGCAGTTCTTC. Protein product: CATSETPSGFRHNEQFF.

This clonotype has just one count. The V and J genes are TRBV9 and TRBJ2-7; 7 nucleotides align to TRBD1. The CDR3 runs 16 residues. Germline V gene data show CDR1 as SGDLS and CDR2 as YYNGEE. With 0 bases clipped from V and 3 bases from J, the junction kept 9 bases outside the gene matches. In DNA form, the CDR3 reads TGTGCCAGCAGCGTAGGAGGGCAGGGGGATCTCTACGAGCAGTACTTC. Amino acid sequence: CASSVGGQGDLYEQYF.

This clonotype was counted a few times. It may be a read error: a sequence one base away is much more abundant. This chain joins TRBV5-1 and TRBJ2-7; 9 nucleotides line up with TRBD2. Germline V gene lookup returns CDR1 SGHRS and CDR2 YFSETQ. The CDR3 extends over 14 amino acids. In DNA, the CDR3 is TGCGCCAGCAGCTTGACTAGCGGGTACTACGAGCAGCACTTC. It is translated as CASSLTSGYYEQHF.

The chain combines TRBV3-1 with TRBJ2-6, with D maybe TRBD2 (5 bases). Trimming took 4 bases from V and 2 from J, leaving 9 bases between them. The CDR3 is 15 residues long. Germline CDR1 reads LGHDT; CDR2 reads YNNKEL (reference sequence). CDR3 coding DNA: TGTGCCAGCAGCCTAACGGGAACTGGGGCCAACGTCCTGACTTTC. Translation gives CASSLTGTGANVLTF.

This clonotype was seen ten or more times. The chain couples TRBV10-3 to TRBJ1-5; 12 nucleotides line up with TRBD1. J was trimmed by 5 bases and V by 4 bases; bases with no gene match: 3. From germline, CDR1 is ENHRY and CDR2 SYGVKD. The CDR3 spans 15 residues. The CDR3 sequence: CAISGGTGGDQPQHF. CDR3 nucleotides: TGTGCCATCAGTGGTGGGACAGGGGGCGATCAGCCCCAGCATTTT.

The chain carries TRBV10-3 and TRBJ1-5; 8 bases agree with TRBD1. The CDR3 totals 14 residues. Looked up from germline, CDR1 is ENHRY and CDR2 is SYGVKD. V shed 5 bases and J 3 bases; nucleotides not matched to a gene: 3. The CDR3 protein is CAISRDRINQPQHF. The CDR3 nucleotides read TGTGCCATCAGTAGGGACAGGATCAATCAGCCCCAGCATTTT.

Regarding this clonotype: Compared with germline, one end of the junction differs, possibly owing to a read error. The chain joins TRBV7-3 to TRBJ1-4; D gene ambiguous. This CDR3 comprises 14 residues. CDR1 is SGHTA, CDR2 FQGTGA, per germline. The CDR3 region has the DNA TGTGCCAGCAGCTTCTGGGGTAGAGAGGAAGAACTGTTCTTT. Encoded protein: CASSFWGREEELFF.

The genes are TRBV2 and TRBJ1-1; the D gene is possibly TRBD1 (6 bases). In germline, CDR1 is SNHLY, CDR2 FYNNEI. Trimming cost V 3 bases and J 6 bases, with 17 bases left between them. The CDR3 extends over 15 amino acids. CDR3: CASSEAPRGRSEAFF. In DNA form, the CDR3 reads TGTGCCAGCAGTGAGGCTCCCAGGGGTCGTTCTGAAGCTTTCTTT.

The CDR3 DNA reads as TGCGCCAGCAGTTTCGGCGGGAGGGAAAATGAGCAGTATTTT. Protein product: CASSFGGRENEQYF. This chain links TRBV10-1 with TRBJ2-3; TRBD2 matches at 9 bases. Looked up from germline, CDR1 is WNHNN and CDR2 is SYGVQD (reference sequence). This CDR3 has 14 amino acids. V gave up 5 bases and J gave up 11 bases; unmatched junction bases: 11.

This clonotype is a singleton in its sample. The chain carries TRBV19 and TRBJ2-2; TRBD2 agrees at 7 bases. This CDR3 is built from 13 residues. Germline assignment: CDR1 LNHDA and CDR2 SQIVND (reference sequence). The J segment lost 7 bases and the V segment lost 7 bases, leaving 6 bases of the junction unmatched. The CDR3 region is CASTFGEGGELFF. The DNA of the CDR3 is TGTGCCAGTACTTTCGGGGAGGGCGGGGAGCTGTTTTTT.

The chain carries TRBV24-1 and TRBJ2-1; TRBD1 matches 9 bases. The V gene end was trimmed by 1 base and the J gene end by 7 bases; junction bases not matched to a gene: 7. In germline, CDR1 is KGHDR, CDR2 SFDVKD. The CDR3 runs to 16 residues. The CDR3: CATSDFLETGGNEQFF. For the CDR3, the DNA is TGTGCCACCAGTGATTTCCTAGAGACAGGGGGGAATGAGCAGTTCTTC.

Here the CDR3 DNA reads TGTGCCAGTAGTATATTCTGGGAGACCCAGTACTTC. Its translation: CASSIFWETQYF. The chain links TRBV19 to TRBJ2-5; unclear D gene. V dropped 2 bases and J dropped 5 bases, with 6 bases sitting between them. This CDR3 spans 12 amino acids. Germline V gives CDR1 LNHDA, CDR2 SQIVND (reference sequence).

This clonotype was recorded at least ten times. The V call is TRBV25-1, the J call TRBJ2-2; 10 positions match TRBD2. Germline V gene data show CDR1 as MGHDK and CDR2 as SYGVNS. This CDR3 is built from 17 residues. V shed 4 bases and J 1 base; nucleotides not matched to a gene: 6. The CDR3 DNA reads TGTGCCAGCAGTGCCAGACTAGCGGGTGTGAACACCGGGGAGCTGTTTTTT. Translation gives CASSARLAGVNTGELFF.